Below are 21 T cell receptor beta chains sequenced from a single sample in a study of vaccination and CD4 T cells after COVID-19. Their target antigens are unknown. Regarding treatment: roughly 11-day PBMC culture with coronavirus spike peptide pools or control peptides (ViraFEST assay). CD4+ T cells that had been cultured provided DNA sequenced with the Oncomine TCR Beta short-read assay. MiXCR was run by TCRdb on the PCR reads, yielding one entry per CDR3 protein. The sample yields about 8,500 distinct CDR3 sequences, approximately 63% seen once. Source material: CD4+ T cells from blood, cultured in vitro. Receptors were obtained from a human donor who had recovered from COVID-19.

This chain's CDR3 is CASSVGDYNEQFF. The CDR3 DNA sequence: TGTGCCAGCAGTGTCGGGGACTACAATGAGCAGTTCTTC. The rearrangement links TRBV6-4 to TRBJ2-1, with D possibly being TRBD2 (5 bases). From germline, CDR1 is MRHNA and CDR2 SNTAGT. The CDR3 extends over 13 amino acids. V lost 4 bases and J lost 3, with 7 bases in between.

The CDR3 is CSARGAYGYTF. For the CDR3, the DNA is TGCAGTGCTAGAGGGGCGTATGGCTACACCTTC. The chain is built from TRBV20-1 and TRBJ1-2, with D hard to call. With 1 base removed from V and 5 bases from J, the gap between germline ends came to 5 bases. Germline V CDR1 and CDR2: DFQATT, SNEGSKA (reference sequence). The CDR3 has 11 residues.

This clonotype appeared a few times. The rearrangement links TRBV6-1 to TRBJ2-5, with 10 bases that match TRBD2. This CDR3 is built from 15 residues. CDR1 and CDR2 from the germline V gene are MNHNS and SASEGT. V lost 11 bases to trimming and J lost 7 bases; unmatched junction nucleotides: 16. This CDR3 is CAAGSGLAGVGTQYF. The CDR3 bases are TGTGCCGCAGGGAGTGGGCTAGCGGGAGTAGGGACCCAGTACTTC.

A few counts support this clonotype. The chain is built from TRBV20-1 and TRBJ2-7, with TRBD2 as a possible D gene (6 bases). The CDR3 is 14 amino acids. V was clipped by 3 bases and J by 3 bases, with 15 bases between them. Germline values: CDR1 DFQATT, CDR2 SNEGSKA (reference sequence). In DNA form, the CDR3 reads TGCAGTGCTAGTGTCGGGAGTGTAGTCTACGAGCAGTACTTC. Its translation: CSASVGSVVYEQYF.

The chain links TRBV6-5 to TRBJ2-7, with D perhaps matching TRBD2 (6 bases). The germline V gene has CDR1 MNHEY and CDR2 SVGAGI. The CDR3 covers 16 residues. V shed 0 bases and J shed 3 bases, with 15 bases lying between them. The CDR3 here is CASSYSYGRGIYEQYF. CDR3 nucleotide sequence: TGTGCCAGCAGTTACTCCTACGGGCGGGGTATCTACGAGCAGTACTTC.

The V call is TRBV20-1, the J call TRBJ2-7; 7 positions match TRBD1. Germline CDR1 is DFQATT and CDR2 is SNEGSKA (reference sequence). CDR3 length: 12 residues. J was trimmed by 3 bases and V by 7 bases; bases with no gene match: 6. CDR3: CSVKPGGYEQYF. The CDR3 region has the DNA TGCAGTGTTAAGCCAGGGGGCTACGAGCAGTACTTC.

The CDR3 DNA reads as TGTGCCAGCATCCTATGGGGGACAGTACAAGAGACCCAGTACTTC. This translates into CASILWGTVQETQYF. The chain recombines TRBV7-9 with TRBJ2-5; 7 nucleotides agree with TRBD1. The germline gives CDR1 SEHNR, CDR2 FQNEAQ (reference sequence). The CDR3 is 15 amino acids. V shed 7 bases and J 2 bases; nucleotides not matched to a gene: 10.

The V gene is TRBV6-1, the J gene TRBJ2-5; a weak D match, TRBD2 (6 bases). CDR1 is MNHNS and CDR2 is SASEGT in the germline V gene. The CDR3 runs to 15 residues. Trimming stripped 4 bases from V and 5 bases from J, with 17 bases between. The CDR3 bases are TGTGCCAGCAGTGGACACACACCAGGGAGGGAGACCCAGTACTTC. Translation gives CASSGHTPGRETQYF.

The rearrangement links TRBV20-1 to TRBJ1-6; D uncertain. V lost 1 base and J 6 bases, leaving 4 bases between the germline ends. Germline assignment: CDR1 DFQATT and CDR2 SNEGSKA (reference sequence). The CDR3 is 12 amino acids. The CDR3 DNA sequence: TGCAGTGCTAGAGCGAGTAATTCACCCCTCCACTTT. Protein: CSARASNSPLHF.

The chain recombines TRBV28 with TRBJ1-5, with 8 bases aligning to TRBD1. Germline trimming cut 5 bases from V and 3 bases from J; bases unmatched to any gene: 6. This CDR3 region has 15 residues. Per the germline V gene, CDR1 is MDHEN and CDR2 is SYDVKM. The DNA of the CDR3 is TGTGCCAGCAGTCCTCAGACAGGGGCCAATCAGCCCCAGCATTTT. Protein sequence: CASSPQTGANQPQHF.

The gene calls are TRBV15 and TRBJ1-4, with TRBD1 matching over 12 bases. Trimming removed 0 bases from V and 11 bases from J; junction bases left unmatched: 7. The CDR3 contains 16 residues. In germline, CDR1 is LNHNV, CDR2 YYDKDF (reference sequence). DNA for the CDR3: TGTGCCACCAGCAGAGAGAAGGGGACAGGGGGCCAGAAACTGTTTTTT. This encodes CATSREKGTGGQKLFF.

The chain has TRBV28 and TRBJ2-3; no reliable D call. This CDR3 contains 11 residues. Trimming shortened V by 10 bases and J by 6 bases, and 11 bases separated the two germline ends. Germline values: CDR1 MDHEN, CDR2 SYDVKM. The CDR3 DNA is TGTGCCACCTGGTGGGCGGATACGCAGTATTTT. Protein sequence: CATWWADTQYF. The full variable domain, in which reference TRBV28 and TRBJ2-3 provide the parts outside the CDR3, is DVKVTQSSRYLVKRTGEKVFLECVQDMDHENMFWYRQDPGLGLRLIYFSYDVKMKEKGDIPEGYSVSREKKERFSLILESASTNQTSMYLCATWWADTQYFGPGTRLTVL.

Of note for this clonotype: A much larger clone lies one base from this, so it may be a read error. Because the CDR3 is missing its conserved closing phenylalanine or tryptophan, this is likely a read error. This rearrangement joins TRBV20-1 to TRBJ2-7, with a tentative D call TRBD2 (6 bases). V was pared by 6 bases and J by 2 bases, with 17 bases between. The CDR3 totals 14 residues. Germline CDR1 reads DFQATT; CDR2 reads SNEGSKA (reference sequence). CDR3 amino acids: CSAIWVGGTYEQYL. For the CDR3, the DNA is TGCAGTGCGATATGGGTTGGGGGGACCTACGAGCAGTACCTC.

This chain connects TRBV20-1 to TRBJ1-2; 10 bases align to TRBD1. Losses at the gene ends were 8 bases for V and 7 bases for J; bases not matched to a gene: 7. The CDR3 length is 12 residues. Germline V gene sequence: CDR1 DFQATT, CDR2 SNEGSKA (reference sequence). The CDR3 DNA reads TGCAGTACCCGACAGGGGGCGGGTGGCTACACCTTC. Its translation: CSTRQGAGGYTF.

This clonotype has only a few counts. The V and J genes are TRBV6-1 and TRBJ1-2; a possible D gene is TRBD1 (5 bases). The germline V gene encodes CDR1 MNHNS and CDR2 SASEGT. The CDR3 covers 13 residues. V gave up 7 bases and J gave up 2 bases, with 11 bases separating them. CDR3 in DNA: TGTGCCAGCACCACGGGGGGGAACTATGGCTACACCTTC. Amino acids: CASTTGGNYGYTF.

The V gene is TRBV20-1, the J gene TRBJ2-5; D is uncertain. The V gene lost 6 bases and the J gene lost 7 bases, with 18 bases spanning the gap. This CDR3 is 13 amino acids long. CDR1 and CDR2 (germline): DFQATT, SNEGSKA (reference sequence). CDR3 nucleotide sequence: TGCAGTGCCCCGTCAAGACAAGCGTGGACCCAGTACTTC. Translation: CSAPSRQAWTQYF.

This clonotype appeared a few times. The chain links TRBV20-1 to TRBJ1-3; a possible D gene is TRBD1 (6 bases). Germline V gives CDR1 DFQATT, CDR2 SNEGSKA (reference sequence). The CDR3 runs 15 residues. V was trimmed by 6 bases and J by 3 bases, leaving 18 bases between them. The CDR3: CSANHRGAGGNTIYF. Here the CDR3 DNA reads TGCAGTGCAAACCATCGGGGGGCAGGTGGAAACACCATATATTTT.

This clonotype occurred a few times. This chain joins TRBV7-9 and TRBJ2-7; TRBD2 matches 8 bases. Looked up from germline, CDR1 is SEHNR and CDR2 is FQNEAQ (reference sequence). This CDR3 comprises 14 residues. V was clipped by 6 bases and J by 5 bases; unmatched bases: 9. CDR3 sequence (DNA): TGTGCCAGCAGGACCTCGGGCGGGGGGCACGAGCAGTACTTC. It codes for CASRTSGGGHEQYF.

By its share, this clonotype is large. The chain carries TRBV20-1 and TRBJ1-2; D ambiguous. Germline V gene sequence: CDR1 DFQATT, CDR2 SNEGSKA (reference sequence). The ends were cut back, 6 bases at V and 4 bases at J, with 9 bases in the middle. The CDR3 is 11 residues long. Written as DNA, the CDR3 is TGCAGTGCGTTCATACCCTATGGCTACACCTTC. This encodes CSAFIPYGYTF.

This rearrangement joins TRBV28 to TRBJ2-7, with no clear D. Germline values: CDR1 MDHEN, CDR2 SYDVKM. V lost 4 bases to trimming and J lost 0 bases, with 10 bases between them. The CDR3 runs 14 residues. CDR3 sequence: CASSSGGSSYEQYF. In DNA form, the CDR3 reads TGTGCCAGCAGTTCAGGCGGCAGCTCCTACGAGCAGTACTTC.

CDR3 DNA sequence: TGCAGTGCTAGTTCCGGGGGCAAGAATTCACCCCTCCACTTT. This codes for CSASSGGKNSPLHF. The chain employs TRBV20-1 and TRBJ1-6; a possible D gene is TRBD1 (6 bases). This CDR3 has 14 residues. Deletions cut 3 bases from V and 7 bases from J, with 13 bases between. CDR1 and CDR2 (germline): DFQATT, SNEGSKA (reference sequence).